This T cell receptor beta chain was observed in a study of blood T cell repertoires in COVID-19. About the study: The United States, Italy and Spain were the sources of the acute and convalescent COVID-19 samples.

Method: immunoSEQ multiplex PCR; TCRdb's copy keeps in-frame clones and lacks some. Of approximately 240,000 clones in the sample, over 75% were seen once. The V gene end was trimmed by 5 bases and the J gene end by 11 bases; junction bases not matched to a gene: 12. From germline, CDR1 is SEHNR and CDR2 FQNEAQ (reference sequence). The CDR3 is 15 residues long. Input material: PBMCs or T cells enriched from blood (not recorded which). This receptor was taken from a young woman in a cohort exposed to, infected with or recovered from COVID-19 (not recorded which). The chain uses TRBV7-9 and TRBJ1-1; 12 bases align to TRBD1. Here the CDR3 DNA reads TGTGCCAGCAGCCCCACCGGGACAGGGGGCACGAAGGCTTTCTTT. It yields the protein CASSPTGTGGTKAFF.